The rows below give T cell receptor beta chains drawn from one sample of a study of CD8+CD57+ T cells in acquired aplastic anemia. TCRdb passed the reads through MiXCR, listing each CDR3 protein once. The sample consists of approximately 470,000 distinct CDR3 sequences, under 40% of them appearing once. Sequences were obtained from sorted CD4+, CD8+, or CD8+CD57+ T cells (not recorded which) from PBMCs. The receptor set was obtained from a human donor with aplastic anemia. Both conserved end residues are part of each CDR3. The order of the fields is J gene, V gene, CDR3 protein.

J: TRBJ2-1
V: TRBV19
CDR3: CASTDRWTSSYNEQFF

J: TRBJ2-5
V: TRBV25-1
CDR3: CASSPPGGQETQYF

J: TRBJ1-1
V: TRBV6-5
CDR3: CASRYDRGHTEAFF

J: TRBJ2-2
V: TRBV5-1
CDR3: CASSPSGWYTGELFF

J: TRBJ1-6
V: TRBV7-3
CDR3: CASSPQGGGDSPLHF

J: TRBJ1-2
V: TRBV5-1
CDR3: CASSAEQGKGDYGYTF

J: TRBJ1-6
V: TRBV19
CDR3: CASSAGQGNRNSPLHF

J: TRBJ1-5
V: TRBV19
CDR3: CASSFWSNPSVYSNQPQHF

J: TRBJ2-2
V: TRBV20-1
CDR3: CSAIRSGSGELFF

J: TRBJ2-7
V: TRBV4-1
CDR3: CASSRDYFHEQYF

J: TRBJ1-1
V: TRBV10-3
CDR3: CAIKTGGADTEAFF

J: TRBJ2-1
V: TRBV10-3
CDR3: CAISESAGLSYNEQFF

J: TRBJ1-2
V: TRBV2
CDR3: CASRDDRDSYGYTF

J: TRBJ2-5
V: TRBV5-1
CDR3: CASSVTGTSKGTQYF

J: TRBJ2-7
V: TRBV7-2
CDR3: CASSLDRQGGEQYF

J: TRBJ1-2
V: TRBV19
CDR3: CASSPSTGAPSYGYTF

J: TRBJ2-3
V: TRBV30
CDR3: CAWRVGPSDTQYF

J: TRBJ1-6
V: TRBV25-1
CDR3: CASSGGNSYNSPLHF

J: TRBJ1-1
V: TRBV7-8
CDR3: CASSKDRGGTEAFF

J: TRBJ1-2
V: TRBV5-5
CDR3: CASSLFRLRGYTF

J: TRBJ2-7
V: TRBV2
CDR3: CASSGQLASYEQYF

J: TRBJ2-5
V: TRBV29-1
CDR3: CSVGGRAYETQYF

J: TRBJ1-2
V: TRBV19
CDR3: CASRGQWSSGNTF

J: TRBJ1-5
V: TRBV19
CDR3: CASSIGRDLSNQPQHF

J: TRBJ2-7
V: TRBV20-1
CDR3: CSAPSLQGTSYSYEQYF

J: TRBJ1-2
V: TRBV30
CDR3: CAWSVQGGDGYTF

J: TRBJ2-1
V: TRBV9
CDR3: CASSVLTKGEQFF

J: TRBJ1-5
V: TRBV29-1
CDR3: CSVEEGGGQPQHF

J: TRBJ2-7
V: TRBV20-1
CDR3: CSARMYTTSGPRVSYEQYF

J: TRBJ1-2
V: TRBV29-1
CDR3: CSAQGPLSTGYTF

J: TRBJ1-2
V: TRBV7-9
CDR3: CASSEAGSSDGYTF

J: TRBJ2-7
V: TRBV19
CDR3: CASRGGRYEQYF

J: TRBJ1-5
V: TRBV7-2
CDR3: CASSLGYRGRGNQPQHF

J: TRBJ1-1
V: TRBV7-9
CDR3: CASSEGGTAAFF

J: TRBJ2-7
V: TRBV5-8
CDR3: CASSLGQGKIYEQYF

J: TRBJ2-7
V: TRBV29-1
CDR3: CSGSGPPYEQYF

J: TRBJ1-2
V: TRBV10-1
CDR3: CASTTSDGSSGVYGYAF

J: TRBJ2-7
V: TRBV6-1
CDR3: CASSWGQGTSYEQYF

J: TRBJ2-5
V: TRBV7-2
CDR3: CASSPQGTETQYF

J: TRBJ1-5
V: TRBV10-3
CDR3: CAISDIGGGNQPQHF

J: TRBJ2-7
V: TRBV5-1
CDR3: CASSLVSSGAYEQYF

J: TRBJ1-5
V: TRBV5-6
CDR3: CPSSRTGADQPQHF

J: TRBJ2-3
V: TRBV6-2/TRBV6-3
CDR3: CASSYSGFGGGASNTQYF

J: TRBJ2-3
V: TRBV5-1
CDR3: CASSLASESTQYF

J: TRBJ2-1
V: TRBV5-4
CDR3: CASSSSGRVGNEQFF

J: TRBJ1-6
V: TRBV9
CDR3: CASSLSGTGNSPLHF

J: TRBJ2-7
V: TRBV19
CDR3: CASSFTSGTYEQYF

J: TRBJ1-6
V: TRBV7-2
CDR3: CASSLAPYNSPLHF

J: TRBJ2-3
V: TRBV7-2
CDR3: CASSSSSGYTDTQYF

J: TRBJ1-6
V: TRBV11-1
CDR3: CASSSIQGSYNSPLHF

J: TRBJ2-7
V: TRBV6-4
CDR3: CASSDFRGPNFSYEQYF